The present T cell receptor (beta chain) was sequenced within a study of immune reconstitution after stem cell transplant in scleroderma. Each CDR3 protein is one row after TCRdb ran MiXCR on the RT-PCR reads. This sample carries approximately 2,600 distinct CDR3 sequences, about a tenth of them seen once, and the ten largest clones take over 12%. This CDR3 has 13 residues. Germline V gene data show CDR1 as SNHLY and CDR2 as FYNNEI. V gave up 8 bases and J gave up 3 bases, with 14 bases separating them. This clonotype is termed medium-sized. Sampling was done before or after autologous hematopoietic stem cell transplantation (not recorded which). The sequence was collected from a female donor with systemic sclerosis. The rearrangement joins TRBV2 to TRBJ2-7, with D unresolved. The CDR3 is CASRVRRDYEQYF. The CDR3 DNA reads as TGTGCCAGCCGGGTTCGTAGGGACTACGAGCAGTACTTC.